This T cell receptor beta chain is drawn from a study of post-analysis software for immune sequencing data. TCR beta cDNA libraries included unique molecular identifiers. TCRdb itself ran the PCR reads through MiXCR, one entry per CDR3 protein. The sample yields about 560,000 distinct CDR3 sequences, roughly 47% seen once. Findings and caveats of the study: The study found significantly lower normalized Chao1 diversity in multiple sclerosis patients than in controls. About 5 TRBV segments occurring more often in patients than controls included TRBV5-6, TRBV5-1 and TRBV20-1.

Note on this clonotype: Its cognate antigen is unknown.

Germline CDR1 reads SGHVS; CDR2 reads FQNEAQ. V was shortened by 5 bases and J by 2 bases, with 16 bases between the two germline ends. The CDR3 extends over 15 amino acids. This chain joins TRBV7-8 and TRBJ2-7; TRBD1 might be the D (6 bases). The TCR originated in a girl under 18 with multiple sclerosis. The sequencing input was blood. The CDR3 spells CASSENLDRAYEQYF. CDR3 sequence (DNA): TGTGCCAGCAGCGAGAACCTGGACAGAGCCTACGAGCAGTACTTC.